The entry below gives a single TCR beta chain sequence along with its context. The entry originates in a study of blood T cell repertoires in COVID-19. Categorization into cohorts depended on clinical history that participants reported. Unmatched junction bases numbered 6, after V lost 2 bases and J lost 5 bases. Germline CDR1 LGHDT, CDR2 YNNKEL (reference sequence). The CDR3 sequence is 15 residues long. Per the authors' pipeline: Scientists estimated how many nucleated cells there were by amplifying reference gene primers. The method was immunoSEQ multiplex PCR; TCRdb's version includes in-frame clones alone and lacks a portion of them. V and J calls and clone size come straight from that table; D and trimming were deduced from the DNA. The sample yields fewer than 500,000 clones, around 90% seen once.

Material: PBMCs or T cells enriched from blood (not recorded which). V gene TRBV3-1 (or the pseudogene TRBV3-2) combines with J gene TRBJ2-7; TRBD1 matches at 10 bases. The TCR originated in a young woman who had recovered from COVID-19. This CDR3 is CASSQRGQGMNEQYF. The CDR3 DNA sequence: TGTGCCAGCAGCCAAAGGGGACAGGGGATGAACGAGCAGTACTTC.